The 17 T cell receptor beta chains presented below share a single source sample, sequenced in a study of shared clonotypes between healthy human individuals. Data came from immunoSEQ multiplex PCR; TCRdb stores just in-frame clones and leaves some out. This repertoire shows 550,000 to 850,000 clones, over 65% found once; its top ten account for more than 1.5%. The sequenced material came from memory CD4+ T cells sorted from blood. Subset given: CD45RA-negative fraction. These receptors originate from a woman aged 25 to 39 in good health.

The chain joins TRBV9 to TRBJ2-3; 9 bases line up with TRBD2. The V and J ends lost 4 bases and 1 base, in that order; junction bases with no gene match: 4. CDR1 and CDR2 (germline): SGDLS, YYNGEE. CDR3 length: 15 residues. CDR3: CASSTRTSGTDTQYF. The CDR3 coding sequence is TGTGCCAGCAGCACCCGGACTAGCGGCACAGATACGCAGTATTTT.

In DNA, the CDR3 is TGTGCCAGTTCGCAGGGGGGTGACAAAAACATTCAGTACTTC. This sequence encodes CASSQGGDKNIQYF. The rearrangement links TRBV19 to TRBJ2-4, with D perhaps matching TRBD1 (7 bases). Between the trimmed V and J ends, which lost 8 bases and 3 bases, there was a span of 14 bases. Germline V CDR1 and CDR2: LNHDA, SQIVND (reference sequence). The CDR3 sequence is 14 residues long.

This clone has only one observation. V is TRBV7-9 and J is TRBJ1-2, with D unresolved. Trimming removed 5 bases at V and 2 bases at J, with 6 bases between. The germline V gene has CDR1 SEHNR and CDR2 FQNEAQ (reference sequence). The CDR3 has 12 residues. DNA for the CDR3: TGTGCCAGCAGCACCCTAAACTATGGCTACACCTTC. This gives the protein CASSTLNYGYTF.

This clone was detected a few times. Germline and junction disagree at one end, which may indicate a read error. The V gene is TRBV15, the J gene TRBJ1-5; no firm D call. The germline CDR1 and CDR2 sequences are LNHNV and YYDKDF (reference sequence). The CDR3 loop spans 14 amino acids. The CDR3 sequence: CATSGERGNQPQHF. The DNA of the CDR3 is TGTGCCACCAGCGGAGAGAGGGGCAATCAGCCCCAGCATTTT.

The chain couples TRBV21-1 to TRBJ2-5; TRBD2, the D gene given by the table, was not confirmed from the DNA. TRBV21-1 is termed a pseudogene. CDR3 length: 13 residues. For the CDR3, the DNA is TGTGCCAGCAGGAAAGGGGGAGAGGGGACCCAGTACTTC. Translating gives CASRKGGEGTQYF.

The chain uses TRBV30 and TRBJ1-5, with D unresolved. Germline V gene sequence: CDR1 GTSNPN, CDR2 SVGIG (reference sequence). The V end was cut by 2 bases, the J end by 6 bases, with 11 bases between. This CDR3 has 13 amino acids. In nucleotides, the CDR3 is TGTGCCTGGAGTAGAGGGAACGGTCAGCCCCAGCATTTT. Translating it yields CAWSRGNGQPQHF.

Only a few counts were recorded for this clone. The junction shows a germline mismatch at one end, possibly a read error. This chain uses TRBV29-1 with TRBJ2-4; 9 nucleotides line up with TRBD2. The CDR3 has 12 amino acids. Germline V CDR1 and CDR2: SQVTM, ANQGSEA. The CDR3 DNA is TGCAGCGTTCAGGCGAGCGGGGGGCAGTGGGTCTTC. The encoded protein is CSVQASGGQWVF.

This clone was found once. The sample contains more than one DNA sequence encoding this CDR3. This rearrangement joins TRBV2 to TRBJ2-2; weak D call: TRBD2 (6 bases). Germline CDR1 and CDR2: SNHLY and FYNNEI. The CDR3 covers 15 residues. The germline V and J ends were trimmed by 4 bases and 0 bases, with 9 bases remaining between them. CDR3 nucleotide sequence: TGTGCCAGCAGTGGATTAGCGGCGAACACCGGGGAGCTGTTTTTT. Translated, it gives CASSGLAANTGELFF.

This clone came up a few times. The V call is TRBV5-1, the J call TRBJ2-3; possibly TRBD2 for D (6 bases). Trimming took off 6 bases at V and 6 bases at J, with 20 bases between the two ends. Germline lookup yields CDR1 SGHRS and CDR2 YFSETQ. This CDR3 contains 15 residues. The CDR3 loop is CASTLLVAEGDTQYF. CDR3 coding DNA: TGCGCCAGCACCCTCCTGGTAGCGGAGGGGGATACGCAGTATTTT.

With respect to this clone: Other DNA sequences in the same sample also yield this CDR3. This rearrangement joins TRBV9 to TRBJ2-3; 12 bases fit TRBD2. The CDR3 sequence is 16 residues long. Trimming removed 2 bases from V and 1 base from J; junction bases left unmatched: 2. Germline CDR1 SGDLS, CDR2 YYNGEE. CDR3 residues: CASSVGTSGRTDTQYF. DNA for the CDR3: TGTGCCAGCAGCGTTGGGACTAGCGGGCGCACAGATACGCAGTATTTT.

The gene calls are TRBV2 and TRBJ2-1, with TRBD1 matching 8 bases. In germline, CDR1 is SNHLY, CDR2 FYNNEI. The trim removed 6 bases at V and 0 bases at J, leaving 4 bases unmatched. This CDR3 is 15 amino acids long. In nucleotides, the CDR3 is TGTGCCAGCAGGAGACAGGGGAGCTCCTACAATGAGCAGTTCTTC. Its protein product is CASRRQGSSYNEQFF.

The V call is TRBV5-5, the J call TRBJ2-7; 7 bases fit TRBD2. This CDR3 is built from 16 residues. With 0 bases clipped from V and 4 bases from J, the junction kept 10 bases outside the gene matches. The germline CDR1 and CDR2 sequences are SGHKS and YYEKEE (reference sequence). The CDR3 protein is CASSLGPSGKEYEQYF. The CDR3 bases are TGTGCCAGCAGCTTGGGGCCAAGCGGGAAGGAATACGAGCAGTACTTC.

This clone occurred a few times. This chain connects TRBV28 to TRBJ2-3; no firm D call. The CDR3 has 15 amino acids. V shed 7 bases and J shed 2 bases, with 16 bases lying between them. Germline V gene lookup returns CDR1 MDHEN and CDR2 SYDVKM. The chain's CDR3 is CASTGNGQYTDTQYF. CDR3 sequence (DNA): TGTGCCAGCACCGGTAATGGGCAGTACACAGATACGCAGTATTTT.

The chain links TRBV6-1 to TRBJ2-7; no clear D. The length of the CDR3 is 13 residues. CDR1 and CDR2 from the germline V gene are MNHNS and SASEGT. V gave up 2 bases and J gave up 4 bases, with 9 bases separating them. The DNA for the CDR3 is TGTGCCAGCAGTGAATTGGAGCCATACGAGCAGTACTTC. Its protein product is CASSELEPYEQYF.

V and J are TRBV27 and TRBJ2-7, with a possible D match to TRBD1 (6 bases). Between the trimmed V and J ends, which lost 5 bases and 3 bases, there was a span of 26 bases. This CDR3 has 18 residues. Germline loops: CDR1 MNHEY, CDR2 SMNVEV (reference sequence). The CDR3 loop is CASSHKNGQTRRGYEQYF. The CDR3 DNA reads TGTGCCAGCAGTCACAAAAATGGACAGACAAGGCGAGGCTACGAGCAGTACTTC.

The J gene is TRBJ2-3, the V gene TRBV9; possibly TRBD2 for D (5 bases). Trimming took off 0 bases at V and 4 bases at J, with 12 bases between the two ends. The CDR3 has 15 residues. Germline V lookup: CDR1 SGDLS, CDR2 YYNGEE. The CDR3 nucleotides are TGTGCCAGCAGCGTAGCCCCACTAGTAGCAGATACGCAGTATTTT. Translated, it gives CASSVAPLVADTQYF.

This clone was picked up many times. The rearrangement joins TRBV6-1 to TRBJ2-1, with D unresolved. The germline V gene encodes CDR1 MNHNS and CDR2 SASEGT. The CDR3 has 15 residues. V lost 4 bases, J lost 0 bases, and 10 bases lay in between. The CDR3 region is CASSVAESSYNEQFF. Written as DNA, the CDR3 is TGTGCCAGCAGTGTCGCAGAGAGCTCCTACAATGAGCAGTTCTTC.